This record looks at one TCR beta chain sequence and its context. The antigen remains undetermined. This entry is derived from a study of cytomegalovirus exposure and HLA in healthy donors. PCR involved 60 Vbeta and 13 Jbeta primers. The table came from immunoSEQ multiplex PCR; TCRdb's copy has only in-frame clones and leaves some out. Counted here are approximately 130,000 clones, more than 80% occurring once; the ten biggest clones make up about 7%. Whole-study results and caveats: TCR beta sequences numbering around 15,000 were associated with HLA alleles at 0.05 false discovery rate in a later analysis.

The TCR was taken from a woman aged 25 to 39 in good health and CMV-seropositive. Sequenced input: PBMCs.

The DNA for the CDR3 is TGCAGCGTCAGCCGGGGGACAGGCAACAATGAGCAGTTCTTC. Translated: CSVSRGTGNNEQFF. The chain has TRBV29-1 and TRBJ2-1; 8 nucleotides agree with TRBD1. The CDR3 has 14 amino acids. Germline trimming cut 6 bases from V and 5 bases from J; bases unmatched to any gene: 9. CDR1 and CDR2 (germline): SQVTM, ANQGSEA.